Listed here are 17 T cell receptor beta chains from one sample, sequenced in a study of blood T cell repertoires in COVID-19. The repertoire was sequenced with immunoSEQ multiplex PCR; TCRdb's copy has only in-frame clones and lacks some. Altogether 250,000 to 300,000 clones are present, around 90% being singletons, with the ten largest covering 1.2%. The sample was PBMCs or T cells enriched from blood (not recorded which). All receptors derive from a human donor in a cohort exposed to, infected with or recovered from COVID-19 (not recorded which). The donor label of this sample is uncertain.

A single count supports this clone. The chain joins TRBV19 to TRBJ2-2, with 8 nucleotides matching TRBD2. CDR3 length: 15 amino acids. CDR1 is LNHDA, CDR2 SQIVND, per germline (reference sequence). Germline trimming cut 5 bases from V and 1 base from J; bases unmatched to any gene: 3. The CDR3 DNA reads as TGTGCCAGTAGTGTAAGCGGGGGGAACACCGGGGAGCTGTTTTTT. Its translation is CASSVSGGNTGELFF.

V is TRBV5-1 and J is TRBJ1-2; D might be TRBD1 (6 bases). Per germline, CDR1 SGHRS and CDR2 YFSETQ. The V gene lost 2 bases and the J gene lost 8 bases, with 10 bases spanning the gap. The CDR3 has 12 residues. This CDR3 is CASSLKGDGYTF. Written as DNA, the CDR3 is TGCGCCAGCAGCTTAAAGGGGGACGGCTACACCTTC.

The chain couples TRBV7-9 to TRBJ1-4; a possible D gene is TRBD1 (5 bases). Looked up from germline, CDR1 is SEHNR and CDR2 is FQNEAQ (reference sequence). The CDR3 contains 11 residues. With 3 bases removed from V and 13 bases from J, the gap between germline ends came to 9 bases. CDR3 in amino acids: CASSLGGALFF. The CDR3 nucleotides are TGTGCCAGCAGCTTGGGAGGGGCACTGTTTTTT.

The gene calls are TRBV30 and TRBJ1-4, with TRBD1 matching over 8 bases. Germline V gene sequence: CDR1 GTSNPN, CDR2 SVGIG (reference sequence). J lost 12 bases, V lost 4 bases, and 10 bases had no gene match. The CDR3 loop spans 13 amino acids. Here the CDR3 DNA reads TGTGCCTGGAACCAGGGGGCAGGTTTGGAACTGTTTTTT. Its protein product is CAWNQGAGLELFF. The full variable domain, rest sourced from reference TRBV30 and TRBJ1-4, is SQTIHQWPATLVQPVGSPLSLECTVEGTSNPNLYWYRQAAGRGLQLLFYSVGIGQISSEVPQNLSASRPQDRQFILSSKKLLLSDSGFYLCAWNQGAGLELFFGSGTQLSVL.

The chain carries TRBV5-1 and TRBJ2-3; the D gene is possibly TRBD1 (5 bases). This CDR3 has 14 amino acids. V was trimmed by 2 bases and J by 4 bases, leaving 11 bases between them. The germline V gene encodes CDR1 SGHRS and CDR2 YFSETQ. The CDR3 reads CASSFQTAADTQYF. The CDR3, as DNA: TGCGCCAGCAGCTTCCAGACAGCAGCAGATACGCAGTATTTT.

This rearrangement joins TRBV12-5 to TRBJ2-3; D remains ambiguous. The CDR3 has 18 residues. The germline gives CDR1 LGHNT, CDR2 FRNRAP. Trimming stripped 0 bases from V and 0 bases from J, with 16 bases between. In nucleotides, the CDR3 is TGTGCTAGTGGTTTGGTACTCACTGGCCGGAGTAGCACAGATACGCAGTATTTT. It encodes CASGLVLTGRSSTDTQYF.

V usage is TRBV6-7 and J usage is TRBJ2-7, with D tentatively TRBD2 (6 bases). TRBV6-7 is given ORF status, its function remaining uncertain. The CDR3 contains 12 residues. The V end lost 5 bases, the J end lost 8 bases, and 13 bases lay between the germline ends. CDR3 in DNA: TGTGCCAGCAGTCCCCAGGGAGGTAAGCAGTACTTC. It specifies CASSPQGGKQYF.

V usage is TRBV19 and J usage is TRBJ1-2; D perhaps matches TRBD1 (6 bases). Germline lookup yields CDR1 LNHDA and CDR2 SQIVND (reference sequence). Trimming cost V 3 bases and J 3 bases, with 8 bases left between them. The CDR3 is made up of 13 amino acids. The CDR3 coding sequence is TGTGCCAGTAGTATGGCAGGGGACTATGGCTACACCTTC. The encoded protein is CASSMAGDYGYTF. The variable domain in full, completed from reference TRBV19 and TRBJ1-2, reads DGGITQSPKYLFRKEGQNVTLSCEQNLNHDAMYWYRQDPGQGLRLIYYSQIVNDFQKGDIAEGYSVSREKKESFPLTVTSAQKNPTAFYLCASSMAGDYGYTFGSGTRLTVV.

This clone was detected once. The chain is built from TRBV10-3 and TRBJ1-1; the D gene is possibly TRBD1 (6 bases). Trimming took off 7 bases at V and 5 bases at J, with 17 bases between the two ends. Germline V gene lookup returns CDR1 ENHRY and CDR2 SYGVKD. The CDR3 has 14 residues. The CDR3 region is CAITSGDGTTEAFF. In nucleotides, the CDR3 is TGTGCCATCACCTCAGGGGATGGAACTACTGAAGCTTTCTTT.

This clone occurred a few times. CDR3 DNA: TGCGCCAGCAGTGAGCAGGGATACTCCGAGCAGTACTTC. Encoded protein: CASSEQGYSEQYF. V usage is TRBV10-1 and J usage is TRBJ2-7; D is possibly TRBD1 (5 bases). V was pared by 2 bases and J by 6 bases, with 11 bases between. The CDR3 length is 13 residues. Germline V gene data show CDR1 as WNHNN and CDR2 as SYGVQD (reference sequence).

The chain uses TRBV19 and TRBJ2-7; weak D call: TRBD1 (5 bases). This CDR3 spans 12 amino acids. Germline V gives CDR1 LNHDA, CDR2 SQIVND (reference sequence). Trimming stripped 6 bases from V and 7 bases from J, with 13 bases between. The CDR3 sequence: CASRGLREEQYF. In nucleotides, the CDR3 is TGTGCCAGTAGAGGCCTCAGGGAAGAGCAGTACTTC.

CDR3 sequence: CASSPQITEQFF. As DNA, the CDR3 is TGTGCCAGCAGCCCACAAATAACTGAGCAGTTCTTC. The chain links TRBV7-2 to TRBJ2-1; D uncertain. Per the germline V gene, CDR1 is SGHTA and CDR2 is FQGNSA. The CDR3 is made up of 12 amino acids. The germline V and J ends were trimmed by 5 bases and 9 bases, with 11 bases remaining between them. The entire variable domain, with the rest obtained from reference TRBV7-2 and TRBJ2-1, is as follows: GAGVSQSPSNKVTEKGKDVELRCDPISGHTALYWYRQSLGQGLEFLIYFQGNSAPDKSGLPSDRFSAERTGGSVSTLTIQRTQQEDSAVYLCASSPQITEQFFGPGTRLTVL.

This clone occurred once. CDR3 loop: CSVEDPRGAGNTIYF. The CDR3 nucleotides read TGCAGCGTTGAAGATCCTAGGGGTGCTGGAAACACCATATATTTT. The rearrangement joins TRBV29-1 to TRBJ1-3; maybe TRBD1 (5 bases). Trimming shortened V by 0 bases and J by 2 bases, and 11 bases separated the two germline ends. CDR3 length: 15 residues. Germline CDR1 and CDR2: SQVTM and ANQGSEA.

Worth noting for this clone: Other DNA sequences in this specimen translate into the identical CDR3. The CDR3 sequence is CASSLGLPETQYF. In DNA, the CDR3 is TGTGCCAGCAGCCTGGGACTACCAGAGACCCAGTACTTC. The V call is TRBV3-1 (or the pseudogene TRBV3-2), the J call TRBJ2-5; 7 bases line up with TRBD2. The V gene's germline CDR1 is LGHDT and CDR2 YNNKEL (reference sequence). V dropped 4 bases and J dropped 4; count of bases not matched to a gene: 3. This CDR3 is 13 amino acids long.

The chain is built from TRBV11-3 and TRBJ1-5; TRBD1 matches at 9 bases. CDR1 is SGHNT, CDR2 YENEEA, per germline. V trimming: 3 bases; J trimming: 5 bases; junction bases outside the gene matches: 5. The CDR3 contains 15 residues. In DNA form, the CDR3 reads TGTGCCAGCAGCTTTAACAGGGGGCAGGATCAGCCCCAGCATTTT. Translation: CASSFNRGQDQPQHF. Based on the CDR3 plus reference TRBV11-3 and TRBJ1-5, the full variable domain is EAGVVQSPRYKIIEKKQPVAFWCNPISGHNTLYWYLQNLGQGPELLIRYENEEAVDDSQLPKDRFSAERLKGVDSTLKIQPAELGDSAVYLCASSFNRGQDQPQHFGDGTRLSIL.

This chain joins TRBV7-8 and TRBJ2-7; 9 bases map to TRBD2. The CDR3 is 15 amino acids. Germline V gene lookup returns CDR1 SGHVS and CDR2 FQNEAQ. The V and J ends lost 6 bases and 2 bases, in that order; junction bases with no gene match: 8. This CDR3 reads CASRVLGLAPYEQYF. CDR3 nucleotide sequence: TGTGCCAGCAGGGTTTTGGGACTAGCTCCCTACGAGCAGTACTTC.

In its sample, this clone was seen once. The chain carries TRBV30 and TRBJ1-1, with D perhaps TRBD1 (6 bases). Germline V gene data show CDR1 as GTSNPN and CDR2 as SVGIG (reference sequence). V gave up 1 base and J gave up 5 bases, with 11 bases separating them. The CDR3 loop spans 13 amino acids. DNA for the CDR3: TGTGCCTGGAGTGAGGGTAGGGGGACTGAAGCTTTCTTT. Translation gives CAWSEGRGTEAFF.